This TCR beta chain was captured in a study of cytomegalovirus exposure and HLA in healthy donors. Background on the study: Findings of an earlier analysis included about 100 million unique TCR beta sequences from 190 million or so T cells. Regarding the study as a whole: Confirmation in vitro established that a few CMV-associated chains were specific for CMV antigens. Some V segments could not be told apart, so they were left out, TRBV6-2 and TRBV6-3 among them. In an earlier analysis, in about 530 donors, most V segments appeared productive either ~87% or ~30% of the time.

A word on this clone: Its matching antigen is unknown.

This CDR3 comprises 17 residues. From germline, CDR1 is SGHNT and CDR2 YYREEE (reference sequence). Trimming took 3 bases from V and 1 from J; bases not matched to a gene: 7. PCR amplification relied on 60 Vbeta primers (plus 13 Jbeta primers). Clones were sequenced by immunoSEQ multiplex PCR, and TCRdb holds only the in-frame ones, with some missing. Of 150,000 to 200,000 clones listed, 85% are singletons. Material for sequencing was PBMCs. The receptor comes from a boy aged 2 to 10 in good health and CMV-seronegative. The chain uses TRBV5-4 and TRBJ2-2, with 9 positions matching TRBD1. For the CDR3, the DNA is TGTGCCAGCAGCTCAGGGACAGGGTGGTTGAACACCGGGGAGCTGTTTTTT. Translation gives CASSSGTGWLNTGELFF.